Listed here are 4 T cell receptor beta chains from one sample, sequenced in a study of blood T cell repertoires in COVID-19. Repertoires were generated with immunoSEQ multiplex PCR, while TCRdb's copy carries only in-frame clones and drops some. In the table there are about 240,000 clones, under 85% of which are singletons. Sequencing was carried out using peripheral blood. The receptors stem from a human donor in a cohort sampled during active COVID-19.

The chain combines TRBV5-1 with TRBJ2-1, with 8 bases identical to TRBD1. V shed 4 bases and J 3 bases; nucleotides not matched to a gene: 3. Per germline, CDR1 SGHRS and CDR2 YFSETQ. The CDR3 sequence is 14 residues long. The CDR3 loop reads CASSLGQDYNEQFF. CDR3 coding DNA: TGCGCCAGCAGCCTGGGACAGGACTACAATGAGCAGTTCTTC. Variable domain in full (rest from reference TRBV5-1 and TRBJ2-1): KAGVTQTPRYLIKTRGQQVTLSCSPISGHRSVSWYQQTPGQGLQFLFEYFSETQRNKGNFPGRFSGRQFSNSRSEMNVSTLELGDSALYLCASSLGQDYNEQFFGPGTRLTVL.

Here the CDR3 DNA reads TGTGCCAGCAGCCCGGACACTTTGAGGGGCTACACCTTC. As protein: CASSPDTLRGYTF. V and J are TRBV2 and TRBJ1-2; weak D call: TRBD1 (5 bases). V lost 6 bases and J lost 8, with 16 bases in between. The germline V gene encodes CDR1 SNHLY and CDR2 FYNNEI. This CDR3 is built from 13 residues.

The chain combines TRBV19 with TRBJ1-2; D uncertain. This CDR3 contains 14 residues. Germline V gene lookup returns CDR1 LNHDA and CDR2 SQIVND (reference sequence). The V and J ends lost 7 bases and 0 bases respectively, with 12 bases between them. CDR3 region: CASKRTGANYGYTF. Here the CDR3 DNA reads TGTGCCAGTAAGAGGACGGGAGCTAACTATGGCTACACCTTC.

This chain joins TRBV6-6 and TRBJ2-2; maybe TRBD1 (6 bases). CDR1 and CDR2 from the germline V gene are MNHNY and SVGAGI (reference sequence). The CDR3 covers 14 residues. Trimming stripped 4 bases from V and 3 bases from J, with 9 bases between. The CDR3 coding sequence is TGTGCCAGCAGTTCGGACAGAGACACCGGGGAGCTGTTTTTT. Protein: CASSSDRDTGELFF.